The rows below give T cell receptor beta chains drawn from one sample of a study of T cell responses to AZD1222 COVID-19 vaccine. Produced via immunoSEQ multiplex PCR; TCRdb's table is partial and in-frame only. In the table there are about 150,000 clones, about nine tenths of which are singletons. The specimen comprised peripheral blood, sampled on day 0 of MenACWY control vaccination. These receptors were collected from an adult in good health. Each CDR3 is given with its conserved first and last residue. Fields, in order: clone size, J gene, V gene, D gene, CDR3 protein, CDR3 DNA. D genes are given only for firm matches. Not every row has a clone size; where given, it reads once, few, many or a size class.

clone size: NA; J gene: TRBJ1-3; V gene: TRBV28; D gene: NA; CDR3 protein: CASSLIGALGNTIYF; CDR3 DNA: TGTGCCAGCAGTTTAATAGGGGCTCTGGGAAACACCATATATTTT
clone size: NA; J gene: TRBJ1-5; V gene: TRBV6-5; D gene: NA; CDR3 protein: CASSSRTGQPQHF; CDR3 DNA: TGTGCCAGCAGTTCTCGGACGGGTCAGCCCCAGCATTTT
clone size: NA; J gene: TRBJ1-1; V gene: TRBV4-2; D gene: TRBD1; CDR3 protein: CASSRDRHTEAFF; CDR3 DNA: TGTGCCAGCAGTCGGGACAGGCACACTGAAGCTTTCTTT
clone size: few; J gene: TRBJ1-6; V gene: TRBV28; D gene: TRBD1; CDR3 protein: CASSVTGDSYNSPLHF; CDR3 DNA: TGTGCCAGCAGTGTGACAGGGGACTCCTATAATTCACCCCTCCACTTT
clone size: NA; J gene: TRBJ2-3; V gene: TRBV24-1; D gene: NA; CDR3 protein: CATSDRRDTQYF; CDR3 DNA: TGTGCCACCAGTGATAGGAGAGATACGCAGTATTTT
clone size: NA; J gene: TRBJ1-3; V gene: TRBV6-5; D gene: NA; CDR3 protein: CASSLFSGNTIYF; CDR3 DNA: TGTGCCAGCAGCCTTTTTTCTGGAAACACCATATATTTT
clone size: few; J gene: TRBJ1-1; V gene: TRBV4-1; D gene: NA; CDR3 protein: CASSQDAYRWGTEAFF; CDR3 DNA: TGCGCCAGCAGCCAAGATGCGTACAGGTGGGGAACTGAAGCTTTCTTT
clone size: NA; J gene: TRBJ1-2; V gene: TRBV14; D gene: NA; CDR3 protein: CASSQVGNYGYTF; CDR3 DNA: TGTGCCAGCAGCCAAGTGGGGAACTATGGCTACACCTTC
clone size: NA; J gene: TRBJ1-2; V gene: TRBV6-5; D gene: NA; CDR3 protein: CASTGRSPYGYTF; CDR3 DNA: TGTGCCAGCACCGGACGGTCCCCCTATGGCTACACCTTC
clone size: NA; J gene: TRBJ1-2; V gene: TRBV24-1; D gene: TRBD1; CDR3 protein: CATSDPDRNYGYTF; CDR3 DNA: TGTGCCACCAGTGACCCGGACAGGAACTATGGCTACACCTTC
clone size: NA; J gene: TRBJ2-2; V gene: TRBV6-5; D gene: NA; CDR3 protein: CASVGGPGELFF; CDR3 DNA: TGTGCCTCTGTGGGGGGGCCCGGGGAGCTGTTTTTT
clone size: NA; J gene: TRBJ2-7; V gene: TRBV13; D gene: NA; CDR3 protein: CASSFRDEQYF; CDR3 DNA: TGTGCCAGCAGCTTCCGGGACGAGCAGTACTTC
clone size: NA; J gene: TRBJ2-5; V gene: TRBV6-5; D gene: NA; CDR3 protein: CASRTGAGPQETQYF; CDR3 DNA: TGTGCCAGCAGGACAGGAGCGGGACCCCAAGAGACCCAGTACTTC
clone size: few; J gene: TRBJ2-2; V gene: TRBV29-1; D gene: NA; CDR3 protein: CSVGAGIGELFF; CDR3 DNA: TGCAGCGTTGGGGCAGGGATAGGGGAGCTGTTTTTT
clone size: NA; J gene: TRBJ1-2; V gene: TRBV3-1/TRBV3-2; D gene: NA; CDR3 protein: CASSQDTRAGSYGYTF; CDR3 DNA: TGTGCCAGCAGCCAAGATACTCGCGCAGGTTCCTATGGCTACACCTTC
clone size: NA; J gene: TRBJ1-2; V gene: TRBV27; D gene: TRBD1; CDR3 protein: CASSSPGQGDSFYGYTF; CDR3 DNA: TGTGCCAGCAGTTCCCCGGGACAGGGGGATTCATTCTATGGCTACACCTTC
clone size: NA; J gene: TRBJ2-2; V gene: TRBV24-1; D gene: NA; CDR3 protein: CATSDLWGEDTGELFF; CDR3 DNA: TGTGCCACCAGTGATTTATGGGGGGAAGACACCGGGGAGCTGTTTTTT
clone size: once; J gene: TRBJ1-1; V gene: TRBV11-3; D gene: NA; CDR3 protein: CASSPARGMATEAFF; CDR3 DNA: TGTGCCAGCAGCCCTGCAAGGGGAATGGCCACTGAAGCTTTCTTT
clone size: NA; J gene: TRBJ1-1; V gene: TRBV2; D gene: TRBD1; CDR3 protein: CASSSTGPMNTEAFF; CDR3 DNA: TGTGCCAGCAGTTCGACAGGGCCTATGAACACTGAAGCTTTCTTT
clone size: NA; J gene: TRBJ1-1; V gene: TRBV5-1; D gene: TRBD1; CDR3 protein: CASSGQGAGTEAFF; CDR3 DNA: TGCGCCAGCAGCGGACAGGGGGCAGGAACTGAAGCTTTCTTT
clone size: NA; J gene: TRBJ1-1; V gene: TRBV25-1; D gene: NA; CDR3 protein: CASSVRGTEAFF; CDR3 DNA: TGTGCCAGCAGTGTCCGTGGGACTGAAGCTTTCTTT
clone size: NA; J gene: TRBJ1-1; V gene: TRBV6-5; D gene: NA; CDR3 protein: CASTPGAFSEAFF; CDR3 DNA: TGTGCCAGCACCCCGGGTGCGTTCTCTGAAGCTTTCTTT
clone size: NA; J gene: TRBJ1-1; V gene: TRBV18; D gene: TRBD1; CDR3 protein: CASSPRQGIDTEAFF; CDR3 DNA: TGTGCCAGCTCACCTAGACAGGGTATCGACACTGAAGCTTTCTTT
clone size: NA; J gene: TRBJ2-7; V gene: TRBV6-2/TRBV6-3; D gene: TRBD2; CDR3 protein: CASSHGTSGSGYEQYF; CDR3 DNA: TGTGCCAGCAGCCATGGGACTAGCGGGAGTGGGTACGAGCAGTACTTC
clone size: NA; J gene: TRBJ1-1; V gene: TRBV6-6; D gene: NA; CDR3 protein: CATSSGTYTEAFF; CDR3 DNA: TGTGCCACCTCCTCCGGGACATACACTGAAGCTTTCTTT
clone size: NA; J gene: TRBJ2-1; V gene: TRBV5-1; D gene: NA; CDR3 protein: CASSQRLVYEQFF; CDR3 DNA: TGCGCCAGCAGCCAACGACTAGTCTATGAGCAGTTCTTC
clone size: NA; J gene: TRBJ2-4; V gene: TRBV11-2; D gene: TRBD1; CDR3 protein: CASSAYRGPDKNIQYF; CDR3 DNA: TGTGCCAGCAGCGCCTACAGGGGGCCGGACAAAAACATTCAGTACTTC
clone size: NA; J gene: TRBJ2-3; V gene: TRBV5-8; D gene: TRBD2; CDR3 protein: CASSLRWAGEDTQYF; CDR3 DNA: TGTGCCAGCAGCTTGCGGTGGGCGGGAGAAGATACGCAGTATTTT
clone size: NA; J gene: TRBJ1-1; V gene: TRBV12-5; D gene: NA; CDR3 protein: CASGLANTEAFF; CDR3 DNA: TGTGCTAGTGGTTTGGCGAACACTGAAGCTTTCTTT
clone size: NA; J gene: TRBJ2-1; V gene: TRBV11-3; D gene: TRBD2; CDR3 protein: CASSLDLSSGTLEQFF; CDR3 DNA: TGTGCCAGCAGCTTAGATCTCTCTAGCGGGACCCTGGAGCAGTTCTTC
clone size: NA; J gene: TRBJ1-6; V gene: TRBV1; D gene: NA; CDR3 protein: CTSSSHRDHNSPLHF; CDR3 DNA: TGCACCAGCAGCTCTCACAGAGACCATAATTCACCCCTCCACTTT
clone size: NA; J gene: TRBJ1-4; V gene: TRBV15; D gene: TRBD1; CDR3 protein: CATSFITGGEKLFF; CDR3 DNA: TGTGCCACCAGCTTTATTACAGGGGGAGAAAAACTGTTTTTT
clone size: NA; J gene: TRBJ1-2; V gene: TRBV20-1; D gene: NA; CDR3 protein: CSASTTANYGYTF; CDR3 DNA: TGCAGTGCGAGTACGACAGCTAACTATGGCTACACCTTC
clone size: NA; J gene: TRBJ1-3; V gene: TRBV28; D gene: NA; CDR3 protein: CASRSEDSSGNTIYF; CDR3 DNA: TGTGCCAGCAGATCCGAGGACAGCTCTGGAAACACCATATATTTT
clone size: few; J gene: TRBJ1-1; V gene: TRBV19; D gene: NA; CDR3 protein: CASSGVWRAYTEAFF; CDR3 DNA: TGTGCCAGTAGTGGAGTTTGGAGGGCTTACACTGAAGCTTTCTTT
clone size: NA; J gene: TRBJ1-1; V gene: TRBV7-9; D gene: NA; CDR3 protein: CASSPRAGKLNTEAFF; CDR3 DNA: TGTGCCAGCAGCCCGAGGGCAGGGAAACTGAACACTGAAGCTTTCTTT
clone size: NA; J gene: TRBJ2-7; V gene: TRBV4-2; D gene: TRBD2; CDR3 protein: CASSLRTSESYEQYF; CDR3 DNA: TGTGCCAGCAGCTTACGGACTAGCGAGTCCTACGAGCAGTACTTC
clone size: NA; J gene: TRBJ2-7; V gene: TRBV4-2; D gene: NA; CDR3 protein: CASSQGTAGGYEQYF; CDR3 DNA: TGTGCCAGCAGCCAAGGCACAGCCGGGGGCTACGAGCAGTACTTC
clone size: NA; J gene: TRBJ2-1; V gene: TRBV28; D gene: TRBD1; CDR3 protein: CASSPGDRGHEQFF; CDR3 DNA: TGTGCCAGCAGCCCGGGGGACAGGGGACATGAGCAGTTCTTC